A selection of T cell receptor beta chains follows, all from one sample in a study of blood T cells in healthy people across ages. TCRdb analysed the 5' RACE reads with MiXCR anew, one entry per CDR3 protein. The sample has around 1,500,000 distinct CDR3 sequences; about 28% are singletons. The specimen sequenced was blood. Source of these receptors: a woman between 25 and 40 years old in good health. CDR3s include the opening cysteine and the closing phenylalanine or tryptophan. D genes are given only for firm matches. Size tells how often a clone was seen (once, few, many) or the class of an expanded clone, and some rows leave it out.

D gene: -; clone size: few; V gene: TRBV11-2; J gene: TRBJ1-1; CDR3 length: 15; CDR3 protein: CASSLSVGPNTEAFF; CDR3 DNA: TGTGCCAGCAGCTTAAGCGTGGGACCGAACACTGAAGCTTTCTTT
D gene: -; clone size: -; V gene: TRBV12-3/TRBV12-4; J gene: TRBJ1-1; CDR3 length: 11; CDR3 protein: CASSLFGEAFF; CDR3 DNA: TGTGCCAGCAGTTTATTCGGCGAAGCTTTCTTT
D gene: -; clone size: -; V gene: TRBV3-1; J gene: TRBJ1-4; CDR3 length: 14; CDR3 protein: CASSQGREPFRLFF; CDR3 DNA: TGTGCCAGCAGCCAAGGCAGGGAGCCCTTCCGCCTGTTTTTT
D gene: TRBD1; clone size: few; V gene: TRBV12-3/TRBV12-4; J gene: TRBJ2-7; CDR3 length: 15; CDR3 protein: CASSPGWTGGFEQYF; CDR3 DNA: TGTGCCAGCAGTCCAGGTTGGACAGGGGGCTTCGAGCAGTACTTC
D gene: -; clone size: many; V gene: TRBV15; J gene: TRBJ2-5; CDR3 length: 16; CDR3 protein: CATSSTGTRRQETQYF; CDR3 DNA: TGTGCCACCAGCAGTACAGGGACCCGGAGGCAAGAGACCCAGTACTTC
D gene: -; clone size: few; V gene: TRBV7-2; J gene: TRBJ1-1; CDR3 length: 14; CDR3 protein: CASSEDVGDTEAFF; CDR3 DNA: TGTGCCAGCAGCGAGGACGTGGGCGACACTGAAGCTTTCTTT
D gene: -; clone size: -; V gene: TRBV4-1; J gene: TRBJ1-1; CDR3 length: 13; CDR3 protein: CASSQASEVGAFF; CDR3 DNA: TGCGCCAGCAGCCAAGCATCGGAGGTAGGAGCTTTCTTT
D gene: -; clone size: few; V gene: TRBV20-1; J gene: TRBJ2-7; CDR3 length: 11; CDR3 protein: CSARAGNERYF; CDR3 DNA: TGCAGTGCTAGGGCAGGGAACGAGCGGTACTTC
D gene: -; clone size: -; V gene: TRBV29-1; J gene: TRBJ2-1; CDR3 length: 10; CDR3 protein: CSVDGDEQFF; CDR3 DNA: TGCAGCGTAGACGGGGATGAGCAGTTCTTC
D gene: -; clone size: -; V gene: TRBV6-4; J gene: TRBJ2-1; CDR3 length: 14; CDR3 protein: CASSERFSYNEQFF; CDR3 DNA: TGTGCCAGCAGTGAACGCTTCTCCTACAATGAGCAGTTCTTC
D gene: -; clone size: few; V gene: TRBV6-1; J gene: TRBJ1-6; CDR3 length: 15; CDR3 protein: CASSGRGRLDSPLHF; CDR3 DNA: TGTGCCAGCAGTGGCAGGGGCAGATTGGATTCACCCCTCCACTTT
D gene: TRBD2; clone size: -; V gene: TRBV3-1; J gene: TRBJ2-5; CDR3 length: 13; CDR3 protein: CASSHGTKETQYF; CDR3 DNA: TGTGCCAGCAGCCATGGGACTAAAGAGACCCAGTACTTC
D gene: TRBD2; clone size: few; V gene: TRBV5-4; J gene: TRBJ2-2; CDR3 length: 16; CDR3 protein: CASSSGLAGSTGELFF; CDR3 DNA: TGTGCCAGCAGCTCCGGACTAGCGGGGAGCACCGGGGAGCTGTTTTTT
D gene: TRBD2; clone size: few; V gene: TRBV20-1; J gene: TRBJ2-1; CDR3 length: 13; CDR3 protein: CSARPSGGAEQFF; CDR3 DNA: TGCAGTGCTAGACCCAGCGGGGGGGCTGAGCAGTTCTTC
D gene: -; clone size: few; V gene: TRBV20-1; J gene: TRBJ2-5; CDR3 length: 13; CDR3 protein: CSAPMGSQETQYF; CDR3 DNA: TGCAGTGCTCCCATGGGCAGCCAAGAGACCCAGTACTTC
D gene: -; clone size: -; V gene: TRBV30; J gene: TRBJ1-5; CDR3 length: 15; CDR3 protein: CAWTPDSYSNQPQHF; CDR3 DNA: TGTGCCTGGACCCCGGACAGCTATAGCAATCAGCCCCAGCATTTT
D gene: TRBD1; clone size: few; V gene: TRBV15; J gene: TRBJ1-1; CDR3 length: 14; CDR3 protein: CATSSRTGGTEAFF; CDR3 DNA: TGTGCCACCAGCTCCCGGACAGGGGGCACTGAAGCTTTCTTT
D gene: -; clone size: few; V gene: TRBV15; J gene: TRBJ2-5; CDR3 length: 15; CDR3 protein: CATSREADPQETQYF; CDR3 DNA: TGTGCCACCAGCAGAGAAGCGGATCCCCAAGAGACCCAGTACTTC
D gene: -; clone size: -; V gene: TRBV2; J gene: TRBJ1-4; CDR3 length: 13; CDR3 protein: CASSEAQAGKLFF; CDR3 DNA: TGTGCCAGCAGTGAAGCACAGGCGGGAAAACTGTTTTTT
D gene: -; clone size: few; V gene: TRBV10-2; J gene: TRBJ2-7; CDR3 length: 16; CDR3 protein: CASSEVRQGHRYEQYF; CDR3 DNA: TGCGCCAGCAGTGAGGTGCGGCAGGGGCACCGGTACGAGCAGTACTTC
D gene: TRBD1; clone size: -; V gene: TRBV12-3/TRBV12-4; J gene: TRBJ1-1; CDR3 length: 13; CDR3 protein: CASSWTGLTEAFF; CDR3 DNA: TGTGCCAGCAGTTGGACAGGGTTGACTGAAGCTTTCTTT
D gene: TRBD1; clone size: few; V gene: TRBV7-9; J gene: TRBJ2-7; CDR3 length: 17; CDR3 protein: CASRTGVTAGGTGEQYF; CDR3 DNA: TGTGCCAGCAGAACTGGGGTCACGGCAGGGGGCACGGGCGAGCAGTACTTC
D gene: -; clone size: few; V gene: TRBV20-1; J gene: TRBJ1-2; CDR3 length: 14; CDR3 protein: CSARENPRNYGYTF; CDR3 DNA: TGCAGTGCTAGAGAGAATCCCAGGAACTATGGCTACACCTTC
D gene: TRBD2; clone size: -; V gene: TRBV9; J gene: TRBJ2-3; CDR3 length: 16; CDR3 protein: CASSARTSLWADTQYF; CDR3 DNA: TGTGCCAGCAGCGCCAGGACTAGCCTGTGGGCAGATACGCAGTATTTT
D gene: -; clone size: -; V gene: TRBV7-2; J gene: TRBJ1-2; CDR3 length: 13; CDR3 protein: CASTGGNNYGYTF; CDR3 DNA: TGTGCCAGCACGGGGGGAAATAACTATGGCTACACCTTC
D gene: -; clone size: once; V gene: TRBV11-2; J gene: TRBJ1-4; CDR3 length: 16; CDR3 protein: CASSLRGPSTNEKLFF; CDR3 DNA: TGTGCCAGCAGCTTACGGGGACCCTCAACTAATGAAAAACTGTTTTTT
D gene: -; clone size: -; V gene: TRBV20-1; J gene: TRBJ2-7; CDR3 length: 17; CDR3 protein: CSARAAGGAGATYEQYF; CDR3 DNA: TGCAGTGCTAGAGCCGCCGGTGGGGCGGGGGCGACCTACGAGCAGTACTTC
D gene: TRBD1; clone size: many; V gene: TRBV12-3/TRBV12-4; J gene: TRBJ2-5; CDR3 length: 14; CDR3 protein: CASSLSGQGETQYF; CDR3 DNA: TGTGCCAGCAGTTTATCCGGACAGGGGGAGACCCAGTACTTC
D gene: TRBD1; clone size: -; V gene: TRBV2; J gene: TRBJ2-7; CDR3 length: 14; CDR3 protein: CASRPGQLSYEQYF; CDR3 DNA: TGTGCCAGCCGACCGGGACAGCTCTCCTACGAGCAGTACTTC
D gene: -; clone size: few; V gene: TRBV29-1; J gene: TRBJ1-2; CDR3 length: 13; CDR3 protein: CSVEKADGNGYTF; CDR3 DNA: TGCAGCGTTGAGAAGGCGGATGGTAATGGCTACACCTTC
D gene: -; clone size: -; V gene: TRBV7-2; J gene: TRBJ1-2; CDR3 length: 19; CDR3 protein: CASSLKSAEKYVNNYGYTF; CDR3 DNA: TGTGCCAGCAGCTTAAAATCGGCGGAGAAATACGTTAATAACTATGGCTACACCTTC
D gene: -; clone size: few; V gene: TRBV7-3; J gene: TRBJ2-1; CDR3 length: 19; CDR3 protein: CASSLVKVSRVYSYNEQFF; CDR3 DNA: TGTGCCAGCAGCTTAGTGAAGGTCTCACGAGTGTATTCCTACAATGAGCAGTTCTTC
D gene: -; clone size: few; V gene: TRBV3-1; J gene: TRBJ2-5; CDR3 length: 13; CDR3 protein: CASSQPPKETQYF; CDR3 DNA: TGTGCCAGCAGCCAACCTCCTAAAGAGACCCAGTACTTC
D gene: -; clone size: -; V gene: TRBV21-1; J gene: TRBJ2-7; CDR3 length: 14; CDR3 protein: CASSTRTESYEQYF; CDR3 DNA: TGTGCCAGCAGCACCAGGACTGAATCCTACGAGCAGTACTTC
D gene: -; clone size: few; V gene: TRBV5-1; J gene: TRBJ2-1; CDR3 length: 16; CDR3 protein: CASSLVVTGTYNEQFF; CDR3 DNA: TGCGCCAGCAGCTTGGTGGTGACAGGTACCTACAATGAGCAGTTCTTC
D gene: -; clone size: few; V gene: TRBV6-2/TRBV6-3; J gene: TRBJ2-6; CDR3 length: 14; CDR3 protein: CASSRQPGASVLTF; CDR3 DNA: TGTGCCAGCAGTCGACAACCTGGGGCCAGCGTCCTGACTTTC
D gene: TRBD1; clone size: -; V gene: TRBV12-3/TRBV12-4; J gene: TRBJ2-7; CDR3 length: 14; CDR3 protein: CASNLWGQAYEQYF; CDR3 DNA: TGTGCCAGCAACTTATGGGGACAGGCCTACGAGCAGTACTTC
D gene: TRBD1; clone size: -; V gene: TRBV18; J gene: TRBJ1-2; CDR3 length: 15; CDR3 protein: CASSQRDRDSYGYTF; CDR3 DNA: TGTGCCAGCTCACAACGGGACAGGGATTCCTATGGCTACACCTTC
D gene: -; clone size: -; V gene: TRBV12-5; J gene: TRBJ2-7; CDR3 length: 13; CDR3 protein: CASAPPGTNEQYF; CDR3 DNA: TGTGCTAGTGCCCCTCCGGGCACGAATGAGCAGTACTTC
D gene: -; clone size: many; V gene: TRBV3-1; J gene: TRBJ2-5; CDR3 length: 14; CDR3 protein: CASSQIDGQETQYF; CDR3 DNA: TGTGCCAGCAGCCAAATCGATGGACAAGAGACCCAGTACTTC
D gene: -; clone size: -; V gene: TRBV5-1; J gene: TRBJ1-6; CDR3 length: 13; CDR3 protein: CASGQDYNSPLHF; CDR3 DNA: TGCGCCAGCGGGCAGGACTATAATTCACCCCTCCACTTT
D gene: TRBD1; clone size: few; V gene: TRBV6-1; J gene: TRBJ2-7; CDR3 length: 14; CDR3 protein: CASRARQGTYEQYF; CDR3 DNA: TGTGCCAGCAGGGCAAGACAGGGGACCTACGAGCAGTACTTC
D gene: -; clone size: few; V gene: TRBV29-1; J gene: TRBJ1-3; CDR3 length: 14; CDR3 protein: CSVQTGAVGNTIYF; CDR3 DNA: TGCAGCGTCCAGACGGGCGCGGTTGGAAACACCATATATTTT
D gene: -; clone size: few; V gene: TRBV7-9; J gene: TRBJ1-2; CDR3 length: 13; CDR3 protein: CASTPQSPDGYTF; CDR3 DNA: TGTGCCAGCACCCCACAGTCCCCCGATGGCTACACCTTC
D gene: TRBD2; clone size: -; V gene: TRBV6-6; J gene: TRBJ2-7; CDR3 length: 16; CDR3 protein: CASSSGLAGSLYEQYF; CDR3 DNA: TGTGCCAGCAGTTCCGGACTAGCGGGGAGTCTCTACGAGCAGTACTTC
D gene: -; clone size: few; V gene: TRBV5-1; J gene: TRBJ2-1; CDR3 length: 15; CDR3 protein: CASSLALDSYNEQFF; CDR3 DNA: TGCGCCAGCAGCTTGGCCCTGGACTCCTACAATGAGCAGTTCTTC
D gene: TRBD2; clone size: -; V gene: TRBV7-3; J gene: TRBJ2-4; CDR3 length: 16; CDR3 protein: CASSRTSGTTYSEQYF; CDR3 DNA: TGTGCCAGCAGCCGGACTAGCGGAACGACCTACAGTGAGCAGTACTTC
D gene: -; clone size: -; V gene: TRBV6-6; J gene: TRBJ2-1; CDR3 length: 13; CDR3 protein: CASGAREYNGQFF; CDR3 DNA: TGTGCCAGCGGGGCGAGGGAATACAATGGGCAGTTCTTC
D gene: -; clone size: -; V gene: TRBV20-1; J gene: TRBJ2-7; CDR3 length: 13; CDR3 protein: CSASPGPTYEQYF; CDR3 DNA: TGCAGTGCTTCACCGGGCCCAACCTACGAGCAGTACTTC
D gene: TRBD2; clone size: -; V gene: TRBV18; J gene: TRBJ2-1; CDR3 length: 17; CDR3 protein: CASSLGPGLELFNEQFF; CDR3 DNA: TGTGCCAGCTCACTCGGCCCGGGACTAGAGCTTTTTAATGAGCAGTTCTTC
D gene: -; clone size: many; V gene: TRBV10-3; J gene: TRBJ1-5; CDR3 length: 10; CDR3 protein: CAKSNQPQHF; CDR3 DNA: TGTGCCAAAAGCAATCAGCCCCAGCATTTT
D gene: -; clone size: few; V gene: TRBV20-1; J gene: TRBJ1-5; CDR3 length: 14; CDR3 protein: CSAGRGGGNQPQHF; CDR3 DNA: TGCAGTGCGGGGCGGGGGGGAGGCAATCAGCCCCAGCATTTT
D gene: TRBD2; clone size: many; V gene: TRBV6-6; J gene: TRBJ2-1; CDR3 length: 15; CDR3 protein: CASRKRGGSYNEQFF; CDR3 DNA: TGTGCCAGCAGAAAGCGGGGGGGCTCCTACAATGAGCAGTTCTTC
D gene: TRBD2; clone size: few; V gene: TRBV12-3/TRBV12-4; J gene: TRBJ2-5; CDR3 length: 15; CDR3 protein: CASTRAVAGRGTQYF; CDR3 DNA: TGTGCCAGCACCCGTGCGGTAGCGGGCCGCGGGACCCAGTACTTC
D gene: -; clone size: -; V gene: TRBV7-9; J gene: TRBJ1-1; CDR3 length: 13; CDR3 protein: CASSSIGRLGAFF; CDR3 DNA: TGTGCCAGCAGCTCGATTGGGAGACTGGGAGCTTTCTTT